The sequence of this T cell receptor beta chain was determined in a study of molecular identifiers for immune sequencing clone quantification. As for the study in general: In replicates, RNA from roughly 21,000 or 96,000 naive CD8 cells was divided five ways and four parts were sequenced. Study-level points and caveats: For highly expanded clones, sizes could be underestimated when identical TCR molecules share a barcode.

MiXCR was run by TCRdb on the PCR reads, yielding one entry per CDR3 protein. Found here are a few hundred thousand distinct CDR3 sequences, 24% of them singletons; the top ten hold around 0.76%. About this clonotype itself: What it recognizes is unknown. A much larger clone differs by one base, so this may be a read error.

V was clipped by 5 bases and J by 2 bases, with 19 bases between them. Germline assignment: CDR1 SEHNR and CDR2 FQNEAQ (reference sequence). The CDR3 is made up of 17 amino acids. This TCR was sampled from a human donor in good health. Some libraries in this study had Jurkat cell RNA spiked in. The specimen was naive CD8+ T cells from blood, with Jurkat cell RNA spiked in. As to subset: FACS-sorted CD8+CD4-CCR7+CD45RA+ naive T cells. The chain recombines TRBV7-9 with TRBJ1-3, with D uncertain. The CDR3 sequence: CASSRYDGEVPGNTIYF. The DNA of the CDR3 is TGTGCCAGCAGCCGATACGATGGAGAAGTCCCTGGAAACACCATATATTTT.